The sequence of this TCR beta chain was determined in a study of control samples from healthy donors and cancer patients (TCRdb year 2020). Trimming accounts for 5 bases at V and 0 bases at J, while the number of junction bases matched to no gene is 10. Its CDR3 holds 16 amino acids, cysteine through phenylalanine. CDR3 DNA is the only sequence kept; it has 48 bases, read in frame from the first base. For CDR1 and CDR2, the germline V gene lists SNHLY and FYNNEI. Comments on this clone: Its binding antigen is unknown. Per-base quality was not reported, and no clone a single base away is much larger than it.

Libraries were built with the immunoSEQ multiplex PCR assay. Sourced from immuneACCESS, this table was stored by TCRdb with only in-frame sequences that have V and J called. A share of the clones is absent; for the studies checked, an unresolved V gene accounts for under half, and the remainder has no known explanation. The sample table lists approximately 170,000 clones, 85% to 90% of them with a count of one. In total, the top ten clones hold over 1.1% of the sample. The rearrangement joined TRBV2 to TRBJ2-7, with 7 bases aligning to TRBD1. Sequenced sample: blood. This sequence was found in a woman in her forties or fifties in good health. The CDR3 protein sequence reads: CASSPHRGISSYEQYF. The nucleotide sequence is TGTGCCAGCAGTCCTCACAGGGGAATAAGCTCCTACGAGCAGTACTTC.